The clone carrying this T cell receptor beta chain was recorded at least ten times. Its antigen remains unknown. Profiled with immunoSEQ multiplex PCR; TCRdb holds only in-frame clones, not every one. The sample has roughly 680,000 clones, 55% to 75% seen once. The sample comes from a study of shared clonotypes between healthy human individuals. General study results and limits: Sequencing depth was expected to influence donor clonotype sharing.

The CDR3 is made up of 16 amino acids. Per germline, CDR1 LNHNV and CDR2 YYDKDF (reference sequence). The V and J ends lost 0 bases and 4 bases, in that order; junction bases with no gene match: 7. The TCR sequence derives from a woman in her twenties or thirties in good health. This chain joins TRBV15 and TRBJ2-7; 9 bases match TRBD1. Material for sequencing was memory CD4+ T cells sorted from blood. Sample subset: CD45RA-negative fraction. The CDR3 nucleotides read TGTGCCACCAGCAGAGATCCACAGGGGGCGGCTTACGAGCAGTACTTC. Its translation is CATSRDPQGAAYEQYF.